These 21 T cell receptor beta chains share one sample of origin, sequenced in a study of blood T cell repertoires in COVID-19 (dated by TCRdb to 2018 to 2021). The library was produced with the immunoSEQ multiplex PCR assay. Sourced from immuneACCESS, this table was stored by TCRdb with only in-frame sequences that have V and J called. A share of the clones is absent; for the studies checked, an unresolved V gene accounts for under half, and the remainder has no known explanation. For this sample the table gives some 310,000 clones, of which around 86% were detected only once. The top ten clones comprise 1% of the sample. The sample taken for sequencing was peripheral blood. All receptors come from a man aged 45-60 years with active or convalescent COVID-19.

The chain employs TRBV4-1 and TRBJ2-7; D is undetermined. The CDR3 sequence is 14 residues long. Trimming shortened V by 1 base and J by 6 bases, and 13 bases separated the two germline ends. Germline assignment: CDR1 MGHRA and CDR2 YSYEKL. In nucleotides, the CDR3 is TGCGCCAGCAGCCAAGTTAACTACTGGTCCGAGCAGTACTTC. Protein sequence: CASSQVNYWSEQYF.

CDR3 coding DNA: TGTGCCAGCAATCTACCTTCGAACACTGAAGCTTTCTTT. Amino acids: CASNLPSNTEAFF. J is TRBJ1-1 and V is TRBV6-6; D is undetermined. The CDR3 totals 13 residues. Germline lookup yields CDR1 MNHNY and CDR2 SVGAGI (reference sequence). V dropped 7 bases and J dropped 1 base, with 10 bases sitting between them.

The chain links TRBV5-5 to TRBJ2-7, with D possibly being TRBD2 (6 bases). CDR1 and CDR2 from the germline V gene are SGHKS and YYEKEE (reference sequence). The CDR3 contains 14 residues. The germline V and J ends were trimmed by 2 bases and 3 bases, with 12 bases remaining between them. The CDR3 reads CASSFASEYYEQYF. The CDR3 nucleotides read TGTGCCAGCAGCTTTGCTAGCGAGTACTACGAGCAGTACTTC.

This rearrangement joins TRBV15 to TRBJ2-5, with TRBD1 identical over 7 bases. CDR3 length: 15 residues. V lost 9 bases, J lost 0 bases, and 10 bases stayed unmatched. Germline V CDR1 and CDR2: LNHNV, YYDKDF (reference sequence). The CDR3 loop reads CATRGRGQYQETQYF. CDR3 bases: TGTGCCACACGAGGCCGGGGACAGTACCAAGAGACCCAGTACTTC.

The V call is TRBV30, the J call TRBJ1-2; no reliable D call. Germline V gene sequence: CDR1 GTSNPN, CDR2 SVGIG (reference sequence). V was pared by 2 bases and J by 8 bases, with 12 bases between. The CDR3 consists of 12 residues. CDR3 sequence reads: CAWSKARLGYTF. DNA of the CDR3: TGTGCCTGGAGTAAGGCCAGGCTGGGCTACACCTTC.

The V call is TRBV6-2 or TRBV6-3, the J call TRBJ1-1, with 9 bases lining up with TRBD1. This CDR3 comprises 16 residues. Trimming took 2 bases from V and 1 from J; bases not matched to a gene: 5. Germline-derived CDR1 and CDR2 are MNHEY and SVGEGT. The chain's CDR3 is CASSYPMGQGNTEAFF. CDR3 bases: TGTGCCAGCAGTTACCCTATGGGACAGGGGAACACTGAAGCTTTCTTT.

In this sample, this clone turned up once. The V and J genes are TRBV7-9 and TRBJ1-2; D possibly corresponds to TRBD1 (5 bases). V lost 4 bases, J lost 8 bases, and 14 bases lay in between. The V gene's germline CDR1 is SEHNR and CDR2 FQNEAQ (reference sequence). The length of the CDR3 is 13 residues. DNA of the CDR3: TGTGCCAGCAGCTCCCGGGACTCGCGGGGCTACACCTTC. This translates into CASSSRDSRGYTF. Supplemented by reference TRBV7-9 and TRBJ1-2, the full variable domain reads DTGVSQNPRHKITKRGQNVTFRCDPISEHNRLYWYRQTLGQGPEFLTYFQNEAQLEKSRLLSDRFSAERPKGSFSTLEIQRTEQGDSAMYLCASSSRDSRGYTFGSGTRLTVV.

The CDR3 DNA follows: TGTGCCAGCAGGCTAGCGGGAGGTGAGCAGTTCTTC. It yields the protein CASRLAGGEQFF. V and J are TRBV28 and TRBJ2-1, with 11 nucleotides matching TRBD2. This CDR3 region has 12 residues. Trimming removed 6 bases from V and 9 bases from J; junction bases left unmatched: 1. From germline, CDR1 is MDHEN and CDR2 SYDVKM.

The chain links TRBV2 to TRBJ2-7, with TRBD2 matching 11 bases. CDR1 is SNHLY and CDR2 is FYNNEI in the germline V gene. This CDR3 has 14 residues. Losses at the gene ends were 3 bases for V and 4 bases for J; bases not matched to a gene: 2. This CDR3 reads CASSDSGRGYEQYF. The CDR3 bases are TGTGCCAGCAGTGATAGCGGGAGGGGATACGAGCAGTACTTC.

V and J are TRBV5-4 and TRBJ1-1; D may be TRBD1 (5 bases). The germline V and J ends were trimmed by 2 bases and 0 bases, with 11 bases remaining between them. CDR3 length: 15 amino acids. The germline V gene encodes CDR1 SGHNT and CDR2 YYREEE (reference sequence). CDR3 protein: CASSLPTVMNTEAFF. The CDR3 DNA reads TGTGCCAGCAGCTTACCGACAGTGATGAACACTGAAGCTTTCTTT.

The chain couples TRBV6-1 to TRBJ1-6; weak D call: TRBD1 (6 bases). With 2 bases removed from V and 7 bases from J, the gap between germline ends came to 15 bases. The CDR3 contains 16 residues. In germline, CDR1 is MNHNS, CDR2 SASEGT. CDR3 in amino acids: CASSEIGAGANSPLHF. CDR3 DNA: TGTGCCAGCAGTGAAATAGGGGCAGGGGCGAATTCACCCCTCCACTTT.

The chain couples TRBV30 to TRBJ2-2; 8 nucleotides agree with TRBD2. The CDR3 spans 14 residues. Germline V CDR1 and CDR2: GTSNPN, SVGIG (reference sequence). V shed 4 bases and J 4 bases; nucleotides not matched to a gene: 5. This CDR3 reads CAWTLRGATGELFF. Here the CDR3 DNA reads TGTGCCTGGACCCTGCGGGGGGCCACCGGGGAGCTGTTTTTT. Supplemented by reference TRBV30 and TRBJ2-2, the full variable domain reads SQTIHQWPATLVQPVGSPLSLECTVEGTSNPNLYWYRQAAGRGLQLLFYSVGIGQISSEVPQNLSASRPQDRQFILSSKKLLLSDSGFYLCAWTLRGATGELFFGEGSRLTVL.

This rearrangement joins TRBV28 to TRBJ1-4; 8 nucleotides match TRBD1. Germline CDR1 and CDR2: MDHEN and SYDVKM. Unmatched junction bases numbered 10, after V lost 7 bases and J lost 6 bases. The CDR3 is 15 residues long. The CDR3 region is CASMHPRGLDEKLFF. In DNA, the CDR3 is TGTGCCAGCATGCATCCCAGGGGGCTGGATGAAAAACTGTTTTTT.

The rearrangement uses TRBV9 and TRBJ2-5; 7 bases fit TRBD1. This CDR3 is built from 15 residues. The V and J ends lost 3 bases and 1 base, in that order; junction bases with no gene match: 6. Germline CDR1 and CDR2: SGDLS and YYNGEE. The CDR3 sequence: CASSGDSDLQETQYF. CDR3 in DNA: TGTGCCAGCAGCGGGGACAGTGACCTCCAAGAGACCCAGTACTTC.

The rearrangement joins TRBV5-1 to TRBJ2-5; the D is unclear. Trimming removed 6 bases from V and 5 bases from J, with 17 bases in between. The CDR3 spans 14 residues. Germline V lookup: CDR1 SGHRS, CDR2 YFSETQ. The CDR3 loop reads CASNLFTPRETQYF. CDR3 nucleotides: TGCGCCAGCAACCTATTCACCCCACGGGAGACCCAGTACTTC.

The V and J genes are TRBV7-9 and TRBJ1-4; possibly TRBD1 for D (5 bases). The CDR3 spans 15 residues. Germline lookup yields CDR1 SEHNR and CDR2 FQNEAQ (reference sequence). V gave up 5 bases and J gave up 7 bases, with 17 bases separating them. The CDR3 DNA reads as TGTGCCAGCAGCCCGTGGGGGGGAGTTGGTGAAAAACTGTTTTTT. Translation: CASSPWGGVGEKLFF.

The chain links TRBV18 to TRBJ2-2; D is unresolved. Between the trimmed V and J ends, which lost 4 bases and 0 bases, there was a span of 6 bases. The CDR3 covers 14 residues. Germline V lookup: CDR1 KGHSH, CDR2 LQKENI. This CDR3 reads CASSQLSNTGELFF. CDR3 in DNA: TGTGCCAGCTCACAACTATCGAACACCGGGGAGCTGTTTTTT.

This chain links TRBV29-1 with TRBJ2-1, with TRBD1 identical over 7 bases. Per germline, CDR1 SQVTM and CDR2 ANQGSEA. This CDR3 is built from 16 residues. The J segment lost 4 bases and the V segment lost 6 bases, leaving 15 bases of the junction unmatched. The DNA of the CDR3 is TGCAGCGTCGAACCGCAGGACAGGCAAACGTACAATGAGCAGTTCTTC. Its translation is CSVEPQDRQTYNEQFF.

V is TRBV6-2 or TRBV6-3 and J is TRBJ1-2; 9 bases map to TRBD1. This CDR3 is 13 amino acids long. Per germline, CDR1 MNHEY and CDR2 SVGEGT. The ends lost 6 bases at V and 4 bases at J; junction bases unmatched: 3. CDR3 coding DNA: TGTGCCAGCAGCGGGACAGGGTCCTATGGCTACACCTTC. Translated: CASSGTGSYGYTF.

CDR3: CASSALVKSGEQYF. The CDR3 coding sequence is TGTGCCAGCAGCGCCTTAGTAAAATCAGGCGAGCAGTACTTC. The V gene is TRBV9, the J gene TRBJ2-7; no clear D. Germline assignment: CDR1 SGDLS and CDR2 YYNGEE. Deletions cut 3 bases from V and 6 bases from J, with 16 bases between. This CDR3 contains 14 residues.

This clone appeared once. The chain joins TRBV15 to TRBJ1-5; 11 bases are a match to TRBD1. Trimming removed 0 bases from V and 7 bases from J; junction bases left unmatched: 5. The CDR3 totals 16 residues. Germline V gene sequence: CDR1 LNHNV, CDR2 YYDKDF (reference sequence). The CDR3 DNA reads as TGTGCCACCAGCAGAGATCCGGGACAGGGGGAACAGCCCCAGCATTTT. This gives the protein CATSRDPGQGEQPQHF.